This TCR beta chain was sequenced during a study of PD-1 blockade in classical Hodgkin lymphoma. Generated by immunoSEQ multiplex PCR, the TCRdb table keeps only in-frame clones and is missing some. The sample holds about 5,000 clones, 82% seen once. Germline V CDR1 and CDR2: SGDLS, YYNGEE. This CDR3 spans 14 amino acids. With 6 bases clipped from V and 7 bases from J, the junction kept 10 bases outside the gene matches. Relapse after autologous stem cell transplantation occurred in every patient, and brentuximab vedotin exposure varied. After thawing, PBMCs were subjected to magnetic negative selection to isolate CD8+ T cells.

The TCR originated in a human donor with classical Hodgkin lymphoma. Sequenced material: CD8+ T cells from blood, taken at baseline. The chain joins TRBV9 to TRBJ1-1; 9 positions agree with TRBD1. CDR3 in DNA: TGTGCCAGCACTCCCACAGGGGGCCTTGGTGAAGCTTTCTTT. Protein sequence: CASTPTGGLGEAFF.